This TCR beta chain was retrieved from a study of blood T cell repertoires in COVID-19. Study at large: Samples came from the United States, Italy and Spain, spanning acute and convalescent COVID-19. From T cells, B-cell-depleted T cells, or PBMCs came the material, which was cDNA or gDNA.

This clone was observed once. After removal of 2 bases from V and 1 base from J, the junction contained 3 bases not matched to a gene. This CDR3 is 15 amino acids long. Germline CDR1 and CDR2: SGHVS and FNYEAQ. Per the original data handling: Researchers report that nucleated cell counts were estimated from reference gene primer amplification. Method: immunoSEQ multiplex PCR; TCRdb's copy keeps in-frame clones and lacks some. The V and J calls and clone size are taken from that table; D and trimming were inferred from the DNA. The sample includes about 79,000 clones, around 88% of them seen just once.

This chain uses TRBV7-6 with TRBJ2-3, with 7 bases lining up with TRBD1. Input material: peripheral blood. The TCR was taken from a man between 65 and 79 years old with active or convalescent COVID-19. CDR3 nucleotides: TGTGCCAGCAGCTTACTTCAGGGGGGCACAGATACGCAGTATTTT. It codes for CASSLLQGGTDTQYF.